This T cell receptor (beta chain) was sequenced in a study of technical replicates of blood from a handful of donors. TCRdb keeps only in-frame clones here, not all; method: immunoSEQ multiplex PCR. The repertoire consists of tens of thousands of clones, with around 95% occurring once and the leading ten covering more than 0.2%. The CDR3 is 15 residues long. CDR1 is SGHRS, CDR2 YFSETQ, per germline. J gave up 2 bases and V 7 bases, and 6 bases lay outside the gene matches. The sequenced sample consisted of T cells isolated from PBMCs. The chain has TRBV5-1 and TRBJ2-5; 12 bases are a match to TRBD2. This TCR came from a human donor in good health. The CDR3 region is CASLQTSGGQETQYF. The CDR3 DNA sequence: TGCGCCAGCCTGCAAACTAGCGGGGGGCAAGAGACCCAGTACTTC.